These 15 T cell receptor beta chains originate from one sample sequenced in a study of CD8 T cells in Susac syndrome. The RNA input was roughly 0.45 to 1 ug, and it was reverse transcribed with random hexamers. From the immunoSEQ multiplex PCR reads, TCRdb called clonotypes with MiXCR, one entry per CDR3 protein. The profile shows 300,000 to 350,000 distinct CDR3 sequences, around 90% of them singletons. The material sequenced was CD4+ T cells from PBMCs. The receptors shown here come from a human donor with multiple sclerosis.

V is TRBV5-1 and J is TRBJ2-5; tentatively, D is TRBD2 (7 bases). Trimming stripped 4 bases from V and 2 bases from J, with 12 bases between. The CDR3 totals 14 residues. Germline values: CDR1 SGHRS, CDR2 YFSETQ. The CDR3 spells CASSRGASQETQYF. CDR3 sequence (DNA): TGCGCCAGCAGCCGGGGGGCCTCGCAAGAGACCCAGTACTTC.

The J gene is TRBJ1-2, the V gene TRBV7-9, with 7 positions matching TRBD1. The germline gives CDR1 SEHNR, CDR2 FQNEAQ (reference sequence). V lost 4 bases to trimming and J lost 3 bases; unmatched junction nucleotides: 5. This CDR3 is 14 amino acids long. The CDR3 DNA sequence: TGTGCCAGCAGCTACCCCGGGACAGACTATGGCTACACCTTC. Encoded protein: CASSYPGTDYGYTF. Variable domain in full (rest from reference TRBV7-9 and TRBJ1-2): DTGVSQNPRHKITKRGQNVTFRCDPISEHNRLYWYRQTLGQGPEFLTYFQNEAQLEKSRLLSDRFSAERPKGSFSTLEIQRTEQGDSAMYLCASSYPGTDYGYTFGSGTRLTVV.

In nucleotides, the CDR3 is TGCGCCAGCAGCCAAGATCAAAGGGCAGGGAAAGAGACCCAGTACTTC. Amino acids: CASSQDQRAGKETQYF. The chain joins TRBV4-1 to TRBJ2-5; D perhaps matches TRBD1 (5 bases). CDR1 and CDR2 from the germline V gene are MGHRA and YSYEKL. This CDR3 region has 16 residues. Trimming took off 0 bases at V and 3 bases at J, with 14 bases between the two ends.

The chain is built from TRBV6-5 and TRBJ1-3; D may be TRBD1 (5 bases). Germline V CDR1 and CDR2: MNHEY, SVGAGI. This CDR3 has 15 residues. V lost 6 bases, J lost 0 bases, and 12 bases lay in between. Here the CDR3 DNA reads TGTGCCAGCAGACGGGGACGGCGCTCTGGAAACACCATATATTTT. Its protein product is CASRRGRRSGNTIYF.

V gene TRBV6-5 combines with J gene TRBJ1-2, with TRBD1 as a possible D gene (5 bases). The CDR3 is 12 residues long. The V end was cut by 0 bases, the J end by 12 bases, with 11 bases between. Germline-derived CDR1 and CDR2 are MNHEY and SVGAGI. The CDR3 DNA reads as TGTGCCAGCAGTTACTCTGGGGGAATGAACACCTTC. Translation: CASSYSGGMNTF.

The chain combines TRBV5-4 with TRBJ2-2; D gene uncertain. Trimming removed 0 bases at V and 3 bases at J, with 6 bases between. The CDR3 extends over 14 amino acids. CDR1 and CDR2 from the germline V gene are SGHNT and YYREEE (reference sequence). CDR3 nucleotides: TGTGCCAGCAGCTTGGACGGGTACACCGGGGAGCTGTTTTTT. Translation: CASSLDGYTGELFF.

This sequence joins TRBV20-1 and TRBJ2-5, with 9 bases identical to TRBD2. The CDR3 covers 17 residues. The trim removed 0 bases at V and 1 base at J, leaving 9 bases unmatched. Germline lookup yields CDR1 DFQATT and CDR2 SNEGSKA (reference sequence). CDR3 in amino acids: CSARDRGSGRIQETQYF. The CDR3 DNA reads TGCAGTGCTAGAGATCGGGGCAGCGGGAGGATCCAAGAGACCCAGTACTTC.

The chain carries TRBV29-1 and TRBJ2-5, with D unclear. The CDR3 covers 13 residues. The V gene's germline CDR1 is SQVTM and CDR2 ANQGSEA. V lost 4 bases, J lost 1 base, and 10 bases lay in between. The CDR3 protein is CSVGGVGQETQYF. The DNA for the CDR3 is TGCAGCGTTGGGGGTGTGGGCCAAGAGACCCAGTACTTC.

The V and J genes are TRBV6-2 or TRBV6-3 and TRBJ2-1; no reliable D call. The V gene lost 4 bases and the J gene lost 9 bases, with 10 bases spanning the gap. The CDR3 totals 12 residues. The germline CDR1 and CDR2 sequences are MNHEY and SVGEGT. CDR3 protein: CASSFFLGEQFF. The CDR3 nucleotides read TGTGCCAGCAGTTTCTTCCTGGGTGAGCAGTTCTTC.

The V gene is TRBV7-2, the J gene TRBJ2-7; 11 bases are shared with TRBD2. Germline assignment: CDR1 SGHTA and CDR2 FQGNSA. The junction had 3 bases not matched to a gene; V was cut back by 3 bases and J by 2 bases. This CDR3 has 15 residues. As DNA, the CDR3 is TGTGCCAGCAGCTTGTCTAGCGGGAGGACCTACGAGCAGTACTTC. It codes for CASSLSSGRTYEQYF.

This chain joins TRBV2 and TRBJ2-3; 7 bases align to TRBD2. This CDR3 is 13 amino acids long. The V and J ends lost 6 bases and 2 bases, in that order; junction bases with no gene match: 2. The germline V gene has CDR1 SNHLY and CDR2 FYNNEI. The CDR3 coding sequence is TGTGCCAGCAGGCGGGAGACCACAGATACGCAGTATTTT. Translation gives CASRRETTDTQYF.

The chain carries TRBV11-2 and TRBJ2-3; 9 positions match TRBD1. The trim removed 1 base at V and 6 bases at J, leaving 2 bases unmatched. This CDR3 is built from 14 residues. Germline V CDR1 and CDR2: SGHAT, FQNNGV. DNA for the CDR3: TGTGCCAGCAGCTTAGGACAGGGGGGCGATACGCAGTATTTT. The encoded protein is CASSLGQGGDTQYF.

The chain carries TRBV29-1 and TRBJ2-3; D could derive from TRBD1 or TRBD2 (5 bases each). Germline lookup yields CDR1 SQVTM and CDR2 ANQGSEA. Between the trimmed V and J ends, which lost 7 bases and 4 bases, there was a span of 21 bases. This CDR3 contains 15 residues. CDR3 residues: CSALRGGSLADTQYF. DNA of the CDR3: TGCAGCGCCTTGAGGGGCGGGTCTCTGGCAGATACGCAGTATTTT.

This CDR3 reads CASSDPGLAGGLIGELFF. CDR3 DNA: TGTGCCAGCAGTGATCCGGGACTAGCGGGAGGACTCATCGGGGAGCTGTTTTTT. The chain links TRBV25-1 to TRBJ2-2, with 15 bases that match TRBD2. Germline V gives CDR1 MGHDK, CDR2 SYGVNS. V lost 3 bases, J lost 7 bases, and 9 bases stayed unmatched. This CDR3 has 18 amino acids.

This chain uses TRBV24-1 with TRBJ1-5, with D tentatively TRBD1 (5 bases). The CDR3 has 14 amino acids. CDR1 is KGHDR, CDR2 SFDVKD, per germline. V was pared by 3 bases and J by 4 bases, with 9 bases between. CDR3 sequence (DNA): TGTGCCACCAGTGATCCAGGGCGGAATCAGCCCCAGCATTTT. Translation: CATSDPGRNQPQHF.